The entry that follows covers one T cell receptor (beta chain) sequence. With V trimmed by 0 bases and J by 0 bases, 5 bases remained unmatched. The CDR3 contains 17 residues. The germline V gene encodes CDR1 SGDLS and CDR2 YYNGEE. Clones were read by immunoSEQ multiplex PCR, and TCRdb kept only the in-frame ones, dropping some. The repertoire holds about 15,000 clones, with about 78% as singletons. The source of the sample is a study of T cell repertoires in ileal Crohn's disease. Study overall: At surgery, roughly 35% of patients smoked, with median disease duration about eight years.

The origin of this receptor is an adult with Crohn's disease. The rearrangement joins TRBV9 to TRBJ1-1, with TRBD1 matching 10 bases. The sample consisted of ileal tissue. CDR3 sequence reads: CASSVGPGQGLNTEAFF. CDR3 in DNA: TGTGCCAGCAGCGTAGGACCGGGACAGGGGTTGAACACTGAAGCTTTCTTT.